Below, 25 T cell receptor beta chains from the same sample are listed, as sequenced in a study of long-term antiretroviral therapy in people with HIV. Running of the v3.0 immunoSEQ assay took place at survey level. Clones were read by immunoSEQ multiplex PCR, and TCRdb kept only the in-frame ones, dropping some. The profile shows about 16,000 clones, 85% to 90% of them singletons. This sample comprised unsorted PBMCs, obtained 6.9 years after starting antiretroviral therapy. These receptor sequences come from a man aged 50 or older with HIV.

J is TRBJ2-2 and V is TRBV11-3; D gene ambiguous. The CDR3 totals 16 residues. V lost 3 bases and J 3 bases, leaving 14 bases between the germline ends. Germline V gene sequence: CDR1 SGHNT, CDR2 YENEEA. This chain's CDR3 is CASSFIGQAYTGELFF. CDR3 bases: TGTGCCAGCAGCTTTATCGGCCAGGCGTACACCGGGGAGCTGTTTTTT.

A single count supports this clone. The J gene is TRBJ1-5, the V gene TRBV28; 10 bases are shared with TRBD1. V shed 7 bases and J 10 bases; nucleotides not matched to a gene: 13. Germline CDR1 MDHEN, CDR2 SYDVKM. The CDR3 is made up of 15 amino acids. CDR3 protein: CASTPAGTGVVPQHF. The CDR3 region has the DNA TGTGCCAGCACTCCCGCCGGGACAGGGGTTGTACCCCAGCATTTT.

The CDR3 DNA sequence: TGTGCCAGCAGCTTCACGGCAGGGGGGGAAAATGAGCAGTTCTTC. Translated: CASSFTAGGENEQFF. V and J are TRBV11-2 and TRBJ2-1; D tentatively reads TRBD1 or TRBD2 (7 bases each). Germline CDR1 SGHAT, CDR2 FQNNGV. Between the trimmed V and J ends, which lost 3 bases and 7 bases, there was a span of 16 bases. CDR3 length: 15 amino acids.

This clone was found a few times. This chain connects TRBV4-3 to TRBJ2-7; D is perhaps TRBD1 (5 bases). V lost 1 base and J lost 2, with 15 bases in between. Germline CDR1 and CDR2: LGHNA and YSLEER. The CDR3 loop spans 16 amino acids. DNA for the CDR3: TGCGCCAGCAGCCAAGCAAGGGGCTCCTTTACCTACGAGCAGTACTTC. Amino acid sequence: CASSQARGSFTYEQYF.

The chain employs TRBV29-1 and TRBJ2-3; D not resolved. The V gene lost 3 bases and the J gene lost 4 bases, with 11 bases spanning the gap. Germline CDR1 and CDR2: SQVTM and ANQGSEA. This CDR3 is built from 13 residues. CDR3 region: CSVEDMWSDTQYF. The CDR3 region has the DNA TGCAGCGTTGAGGATATGTGGTCAGATACGCAGTATTTT.

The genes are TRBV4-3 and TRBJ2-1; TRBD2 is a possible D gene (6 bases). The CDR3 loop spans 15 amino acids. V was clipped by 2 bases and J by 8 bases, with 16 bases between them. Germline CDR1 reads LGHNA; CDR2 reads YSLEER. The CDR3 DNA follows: TGCGCCAGCAGCCAACACCAGGAGGGCCACTATGAGCAGTTCTTC. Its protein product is CASSQHQEGHYEQFF.

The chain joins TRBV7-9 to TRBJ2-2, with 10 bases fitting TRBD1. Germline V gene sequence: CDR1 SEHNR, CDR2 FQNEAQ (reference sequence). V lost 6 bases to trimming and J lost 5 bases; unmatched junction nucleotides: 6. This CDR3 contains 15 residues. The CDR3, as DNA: TGTGCCAGCAGATGGACAGGGGGATCGACCGGGGAGCTGTTTTTT. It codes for CASRWTGGSTGELFF.

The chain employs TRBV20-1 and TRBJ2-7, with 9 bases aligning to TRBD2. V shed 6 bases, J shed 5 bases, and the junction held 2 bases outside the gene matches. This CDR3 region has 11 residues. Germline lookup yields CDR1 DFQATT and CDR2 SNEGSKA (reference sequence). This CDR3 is CSAGLADEQYF. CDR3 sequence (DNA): TGCAGTGCGGGACTAGCAGACGAGCAGTACTTC.

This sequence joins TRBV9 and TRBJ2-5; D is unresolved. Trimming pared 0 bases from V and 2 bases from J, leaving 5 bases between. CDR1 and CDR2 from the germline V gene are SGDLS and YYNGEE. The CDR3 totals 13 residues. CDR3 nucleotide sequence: TGTGCCAGCAGCGTAGCCCCTCAAGAGACCCAGTACTTC. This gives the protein CASSVAPQETQYF.

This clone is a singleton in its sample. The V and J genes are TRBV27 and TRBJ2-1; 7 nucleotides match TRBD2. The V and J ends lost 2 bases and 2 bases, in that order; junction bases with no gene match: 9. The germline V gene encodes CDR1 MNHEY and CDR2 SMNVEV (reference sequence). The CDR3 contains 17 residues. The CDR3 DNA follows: TGTGCCAGCAGTTTAGAGGGGTCCAGCGGGACCTACAATGAGCAGTTCTTC. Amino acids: CASSLEGSSGTYNEQFF.

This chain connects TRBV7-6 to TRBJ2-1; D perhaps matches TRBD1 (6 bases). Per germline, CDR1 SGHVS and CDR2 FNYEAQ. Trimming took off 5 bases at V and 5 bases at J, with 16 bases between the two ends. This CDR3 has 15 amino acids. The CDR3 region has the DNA TGTGCCAGCAGCAACTCCGGACAGAACCACAATGAGCAGTTCTTC. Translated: CASSNSGQNHNEQFF.

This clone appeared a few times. CDR3 protein: CASSSDFYYRYF. DNA of the CDR3: TGTGCCAGCAGTTCAGACTTTTACTATCGATACTTC. V usage is TRBV27 and J usage is TRBJ2-7, with no clear D. From germline, CDR1 is MNHEY and CDR2 SMNVEV (reference sequence). Trimming left V 4 bases short and J 13 bases short, with 17 bases between. The CDR3 has 12 residues.

Written as DNA, the CDR3 is TGTGCCAGCAGTTACGACAGGGATGGCTACACCTTC. This codes for CASSYDRDGYTF. The V gene is TRBV6-6, the J gene TRBJ1-2; 7 positions match TRBD1. With V trimmed by 2 bases and J by 6 bases, 0 bases remained unmatched. CDR3 length: 12 amino acids. Germline V lookup: CDR1 MNHNY, CDR2 SVGAGI (reference sequence).

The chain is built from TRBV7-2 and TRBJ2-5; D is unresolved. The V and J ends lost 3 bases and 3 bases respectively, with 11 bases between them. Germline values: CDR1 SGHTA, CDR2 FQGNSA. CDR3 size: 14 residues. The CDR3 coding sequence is TGTGCCAGCAGCTTCGAAGTAGCAGAAGAGACCCAGTACTTC. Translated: CASSFEVAEETQYF.

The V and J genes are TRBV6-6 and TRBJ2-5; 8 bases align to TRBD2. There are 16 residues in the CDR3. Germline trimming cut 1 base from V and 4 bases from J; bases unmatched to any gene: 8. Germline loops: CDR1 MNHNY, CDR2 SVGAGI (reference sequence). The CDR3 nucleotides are TGTGCCAGCAGTTACTTAACTAGCGGCCTCGGAGAGACCCAGTACTTC. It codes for CASSYLTSGLGETQYF.

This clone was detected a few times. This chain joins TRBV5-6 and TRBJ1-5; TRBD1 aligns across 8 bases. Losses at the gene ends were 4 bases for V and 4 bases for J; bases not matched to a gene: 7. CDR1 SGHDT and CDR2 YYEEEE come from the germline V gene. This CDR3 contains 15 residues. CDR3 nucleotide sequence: TGTGCCAGCAGCAATGCGGACAGGGTGAATCAGCCCCAGCATTTT. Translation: CASSNADRVNQPQHF.

The CDR3 is CASSGLAGTDTQYF. CDR3 DNA sequence: TGTGCCAGCAGTGGGCTAGCCGGCACAGATACGCAGTATTTT. The rearrangement links TRBV2 to TRBJ2-3; D possibly corresponds to TRBD2 (5 bases). Germline CDR1 and CDR2: SNHLY and FYNNEI. Trimming stripped 4 bases from V and 1 base from J, with 9 bases between. The CDR3 is 14 amino acids.

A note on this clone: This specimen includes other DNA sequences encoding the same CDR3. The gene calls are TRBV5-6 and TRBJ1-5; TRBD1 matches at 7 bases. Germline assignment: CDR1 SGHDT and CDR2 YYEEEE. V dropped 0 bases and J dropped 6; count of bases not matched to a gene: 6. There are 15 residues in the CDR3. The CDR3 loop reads CASSLADRVGQPQHF. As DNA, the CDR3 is TGTGCCAGCAGCTTGGCTGACAGGGTGGGTCAGCCCCAGCATTTT. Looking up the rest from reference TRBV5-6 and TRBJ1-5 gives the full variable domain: DAGVTQSPTHLIKTRGQQVTLRCSPKSGHDTVSWYQQALGQGPQFIFQYYEEEERQRGNFPDRFSGHQFPNYSSELNVNALLLGDSALYLCASSLADRVGQPQHFGDGTRLSIL.

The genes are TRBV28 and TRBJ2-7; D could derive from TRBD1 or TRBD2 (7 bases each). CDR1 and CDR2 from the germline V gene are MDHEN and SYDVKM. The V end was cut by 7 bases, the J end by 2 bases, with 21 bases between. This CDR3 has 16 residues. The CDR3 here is CASNSGGGQVPYEQYF. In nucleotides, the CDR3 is TGTGCCAGCAACTCGGGGGGAGGACAGGTCCCCTACGAGCAGTACTTC. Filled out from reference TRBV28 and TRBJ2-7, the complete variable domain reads DVKVTQSSRYLVKRTGEKVFLECVQDMDHENMFWYRQDPGLGLRLIYFSYDVKMKEKGDIPEGYSVSREKKERFSLILESASTNQTSMYLCASNSGGGQVPYEQYFGPGTRLTVT.

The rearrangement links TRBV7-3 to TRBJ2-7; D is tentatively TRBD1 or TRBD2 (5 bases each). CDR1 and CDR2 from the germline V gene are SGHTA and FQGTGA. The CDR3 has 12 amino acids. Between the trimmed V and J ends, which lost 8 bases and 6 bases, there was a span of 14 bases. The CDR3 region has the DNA TGTGCCAGCCCCCTAGGGGAGTTCGAGCAGTACTTC. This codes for CASPLGEFEQYF.

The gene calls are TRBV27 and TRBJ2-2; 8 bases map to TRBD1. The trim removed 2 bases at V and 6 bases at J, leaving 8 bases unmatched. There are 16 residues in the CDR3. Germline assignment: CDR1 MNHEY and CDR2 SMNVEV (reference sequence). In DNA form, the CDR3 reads TGTGCCAGCAGTTTACTTCGGACAGGGCTCGCCGGGGAGCTGTTTTTT. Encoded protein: CASSLLRTGLAGELFF.

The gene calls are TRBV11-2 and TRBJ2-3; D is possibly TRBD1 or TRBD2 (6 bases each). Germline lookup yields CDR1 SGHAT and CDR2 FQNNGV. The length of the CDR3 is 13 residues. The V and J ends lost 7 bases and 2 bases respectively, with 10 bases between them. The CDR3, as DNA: TGTGCCAGCAACGGGGGCTACACAGATACGCAGTATTTT. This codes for CASNGGYTDTQYF.

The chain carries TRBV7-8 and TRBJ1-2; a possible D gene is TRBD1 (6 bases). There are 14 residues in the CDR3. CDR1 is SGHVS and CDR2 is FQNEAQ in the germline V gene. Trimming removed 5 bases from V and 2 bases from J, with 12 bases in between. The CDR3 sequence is CASSSRQDNYGYTF. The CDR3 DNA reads TGTGCCAGCAGCAGCCGACAGGACAACTATGGCTACACCTTC.

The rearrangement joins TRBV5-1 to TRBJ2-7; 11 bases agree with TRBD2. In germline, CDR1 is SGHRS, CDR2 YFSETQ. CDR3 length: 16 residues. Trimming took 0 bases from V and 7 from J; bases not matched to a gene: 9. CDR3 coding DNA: TGCGCCAGCAGCTTGGGCGTAGCGGGAGGGCCTGGGGAGCAGTACTTC. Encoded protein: CASSLGVAGGPGEQYF. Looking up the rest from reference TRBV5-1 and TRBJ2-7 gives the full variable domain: KAGVTQTPRYLIKTRGQQVTLSCSPISGHRSVSWYQQTPGQGLQFLFEYFSETQRNKGNFPGRFSGRQFSNSRSEMNVSTLELGDSALYLCASSLGVAGGPGEQYFGPGTRLTVT.

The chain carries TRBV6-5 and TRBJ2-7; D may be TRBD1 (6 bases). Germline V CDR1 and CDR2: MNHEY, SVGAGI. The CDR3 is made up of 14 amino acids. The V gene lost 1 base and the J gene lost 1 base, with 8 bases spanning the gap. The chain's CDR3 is CASSYFGQSYEQYF. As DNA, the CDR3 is TGTGCCAGCAGTTACTTTGGACAGTCCTACGAGCAGTACTTC.